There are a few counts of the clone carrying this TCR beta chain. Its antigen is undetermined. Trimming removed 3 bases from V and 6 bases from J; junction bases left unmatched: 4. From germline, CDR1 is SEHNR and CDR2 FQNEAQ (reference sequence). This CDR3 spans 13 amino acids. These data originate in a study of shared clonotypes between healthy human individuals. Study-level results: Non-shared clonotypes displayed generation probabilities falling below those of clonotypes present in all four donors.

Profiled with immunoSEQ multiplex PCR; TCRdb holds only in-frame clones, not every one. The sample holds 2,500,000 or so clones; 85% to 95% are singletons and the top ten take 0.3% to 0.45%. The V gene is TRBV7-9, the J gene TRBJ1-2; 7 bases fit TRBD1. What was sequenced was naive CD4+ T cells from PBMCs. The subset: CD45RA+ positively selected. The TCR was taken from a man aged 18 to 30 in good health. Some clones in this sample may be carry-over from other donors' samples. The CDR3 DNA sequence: TGTGCCAGCAGCTTGGGACAGCGAAATGGCTACACCTTC. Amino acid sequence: CASSLGQRNGYTF. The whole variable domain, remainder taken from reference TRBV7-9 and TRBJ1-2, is DTGVSQNPRHKITKRGQNVTFRCDPISEHNRLYWYRQTLGQGPEFLTYFQNEAQLEKSRLLSDRFSAERPKGSFSTLEIQRTEQGDSAMYLCASSLGQRNGYTFGSGTRLTVV.